One sample yielded the 20 T cell receptor beta chains listed below, sequenced in a study of T cell repertoires in cytomegalovirus infection. Each CDR3 protein gets one entry after TCRdb re-called the reads with MiXCR. This table holds 170,000 or so distinct CDR3 sequences, around 14% found once. Sequencing was done on a sample of PBMCs. The receptors derive from a human donor in good health (CMV status not recorded). Some clones in this sample may be carry-over from other donors' samples.

This clonotype occurred a few times. The V and J genes are TRBV7-9 and TRBJ2-7; D is ambiguous. The CDR3 contains 13 residues. The V gene's germline CDR1 is SEHNR and CDR2 FQNEAQ (reference sequence). V gave up 2 bases and J gave up 1 base, with 6 bases separating them. This chain's CDR3 is CASSLTFSYEQYF. As DNA, the CDR3 is TGTGCCAGCAGCTTAACATTTTCCTACGAGCAGTACTTC.

This rearrangement joins TRBV28 to TRBJ1-2; D remains unclear. V lost 8 bases, J lost 4 bases, and 14 bases lay in between. The germline V gene has CDR1 MDHEN and CDR2 SYDVKM. The CDR3 runs 13 residues. The CDR3 sequence: CASGPSRRYGYTF. The CDR3 DNA is TGTGCCAGCGGCCCCAGCCGTCGCTATGGCTACACCTTC.

This clonotype was recorded a few times. The chain recombines TRBV7-9 with TRBJ2-7; 8 bases map to TRBD1. CDR1 and CDR2 (germline): SEHNR, FQNEAQ (reference sequence). V gave up 5 bases and J gave up 3 bases; unmatched junction bases: 9. This CDR3 is 15 amino acids long. The CDR3 nucleotides are TGTGCCAGCAGCCGCCCGACAGGGGCTTTCTACGAGCAGTACTTC. Protein: CASSRPTGAFYEQYF.

This clonotype was found a few times. The rearrangement links TRBV27 to TRBJ1-5, with 9 bases matching TRBD1. The CDR3 runs to 18 residues. J was trimmed by 0 bases and V by 4 bases; bases with no gene match: 10. The germline V gene has CDR1 MNHEY and CDR2 SMNVEV (reference sequence). The CDR3: CASSSLDRGDFSNQPQHF. CDR3 nucleotide sequence: TGTGCCAGCAGTTCGTTGGACAGGGGAGATTTTAGCAATCAGCCCCAGCATTTT.

This clonotype was observed many times. Here the CDR3 DNA reads TGTGCCACCAGACCGAGCGGGAGGGACAATGAGCAGTTCTTC. Translated: CATRPSGRDNEQFF. This sequence joins TRBV24-1 and TRBJ2-1; 10 nucleotides line up with TRBD2. The CDR3 has 14 residues. The germline CDR1 and CDR2 sequences are KGHDR and SFDVKD. Trimming at V came to 7 bases and at J to 5 bases, leaving 4 bases not matched to a gene.

This clonotype was seen a few times. The chain couples TRBV10-3 to TRBJ2-1, with 8 bases lining up with TRBD2. V lost 3 bases and J lost 7; bases outside the gene matches: 20. Germline V gives CDR1 ENHRY, CDR2 SYGVKD. The CDR3 has 19 amino acids. The CDR3 region is CAISDFLAGQAGVGNEQFF. DNA for the CDR3: TGTGCCATCAGTGACTTTCTAGCGGGCCAGGCCGGTGTAGGTAATGAGCAGTTCTTC.

This clonotype was detected only a few times. V and J are TRBV18 and TRBJ1-5, with 8 bases that match TRBD1. CDR1 and CDR2 (germline): KGHSH, LQKENI. Trimming at V came to 4 bases and at J to 7 bases, leaving 9 bases not matched to a gene. The CDR3 contains 15 residues. The CDR3, as DNA: TGTGCCAGCTCACGGGAATACAGGGGGGAGCAGCCCCAGCATTTT. Translation: CASSREYRGEQPQHF.

This clonotype was counted ten times or more. The chain links TRBV7-2 to TRBJ2-1; TRBD2 is a possible D gene (6 bases). This CDR3 is 12 amino acids long. Germline V gene lookup returns CDR1 SGHTA and CDR2 FQGNSA. V shed 5 bases and J shed 9 bases, with 11 bases lying between them. CDR3 DNA sequence: TGTGCCAGCAGCGTGATGGGGGGTGAGCAGTTCTTC. Protein: CASSVMGGEQFF.

The chain is built from TRBV20-1 and TRBJ2-1; TRBD2 aligns across 14 bases. The J segment lost 10 bases and the V segment lost 8 bases, leaving 19 bases of the junction unmatched. Germline V gene data show CDR1 as DFQATT and CDR2 as SNEGSKA (reference sequence). The CDR3 runs 17 residues. The CDR3 nucleotides read TGCAGTAAGGCCGGGACTAGCGGGAGCCGAGCGCCAGGGGAGCAGTTCTTC. It yields the protein CSKAGTSGSRAPGEQFF.

This clonotype was picked up a small number of times. The junction differs from germline at one of its ends, possibly a read error. The chain joins TRBV19 to TRBJ2-7, with D perhaps TRBD1 (5 bases). Germline V gene data show CDR1 as LNHDA and CDR2 as SQIVND (reference sequence). This CDR3 spans 14 amino acids. The CDR3 nucleotides are TGTGCCAGTAGTGTAGACAGCCGATCCTACGAGCAGTACTTC. Protein sequence: CASSVDSRSYEQYF.

CDR3 region: CASSLGGTGGAEQFF. For the CDR3, the DNA is TGTGCCAGCAGCTTAGGGGGGACAGGGGGGGCTGAGCAGTTCTTC. The chain has TRBV7-8 and TRBJ2-1; the match to TRBD1 covers 11 bases. CDR1 is SGHVS, CDR2 FQNEAQ, per germline. The CDR3 totals 15 residues. With V trimmed by 1 base and J by 9 bases, 5 bases remained unmatched.

This chain connects TRBV19 to TRBJ1-5, with a tentative D call TRBD1 (5 bases). From germline, CDR1 is LNHDA and CDR2 SQIVND (reference sequence). The CDR3 contains 12 residues. V lost 9 bases and J lost 1, with 7 bases in between. The DNA for the CDR3 is TGTGCCAGCAGACAGAGCAATCAGCCCCAGCATTTT. Its translation is CASRQSNQPQHF.

This clonotype was counted between two and nine times. The V call is TRBV7-9, the J call TRBJ2-7, with TRBD2 identical over 8 bases. Germline values: CDR1 SEHNR, CDR2 FQNEAQ (reference sequence). The CDR3 covers 15 residues. Trimming removed 5 bases from V and 2 bases from J; junction bases left unmatched: 8. This chain's CDR3 is CASSPRGGSTYEQYF. CDR3 in DNA: TGTGCCAGCAGCCCTCGGGGGGGCAGTACCTACGAGCAGTACTTC. Based on the CDR3 plus reference TRBV7-9 and TRBJ2-7, the full variable domain is DTGVSQNPRHKITKRGQNVTFRCDPISEHNRLYWYRQTLGQGPEFLTYFQNEAQLEKSRLLSDRFSAERPKGSFSTLEIQRTEQGDSAMYLCASSPRGGSTYEQYFGPGTRLTVT.

The chain joins TRBV28 to TRBJ2-1; TRBD1 aligns across 8 bases. V lost 7 bases, J lost 5 bases, and 10 bases stayed unmatched. CDR3 length: 15 residues. From germline, CDR1 is MDHEN and CDR2 SYDVKM. For the CDR3, the DNA is TGTGCCAGCACCCGCCGGACAGGGAATAACAATGAGCAGTTCTTC. Translation: CASTRRTGNNNEQFF.

This clonotype came up many times. The genes are TRBV7-9 and TRBJ2-6; 7 positions agree with TRBD1. From germline, CDR1 is SEHNR and CDR2 FQNEAQ (reference sequence). J gave up 0 bases and V 5 bases, and 7 bases lay outside the gene matches. This CDR3 spans 17 amino acids. The CDR3 loop is CASSQGTAVSGANVLTF. The CDR3 DNA is TGTGCCAGCAGCCAAGGGACAGCCGTCTCTGGGGCCAACGTCCTGACTTTC.

J is TRBJ2-2 and V is TRBV12-5, with D possibly matching TRBD1 (6 bases). Germline V gives CDR1 LGHNT, CDR2 FRNRAP. This CDR3 region has 13 residues. V dropped 7 bases and J dropped 5 bases, with 11 bases sitting between them. CDR3 region: CASVEGGTGELFF. In DNA, the CDR3 is TGTGCTAGTGTCGAAGGGGGAACCGGGGAGCTGTTTTTT. Combining the CDR3 with reference TRBV12-5 and TRBJ2-2 gives the whole variable domain DARVTQTPRHKVTEMGQEVTMRCQPILGHNTVFWYRQTMMQGLELLAYFRNRAPLDDSGMPKDRFSAEMPDATLATLKIQPSEPRDSAVYFCASVEGGTGELFFGEGSRLTVL.

This clonotype has ten or more counts. This chain joins TRBV12-3 or TRBV12-4 and TRBJ2-7; 7 bases match TRBD2. The CDR3 has 16 amino acids. Losses at the gene ends were 0 bases for V and 0 bases for J; bases not matched to a gene: 5. The CDR3 DNA reads TGTGCCAGCAGTTTAGCGCTGGGGGGGGTCTCCTACGAGCAGTACTTC. Translating it yields CASSLALGGVSYEQYF.

In this sample, this clonotype turned up a few times. The rearrangement uses TRBV5-3 and TRBJ1-2, with D perhaps TRBD1 (5 bases). TRBV5-3 is annotated as an ORF whose role is uncertain. Trimming took off 8 bases at V and 7 bases at J, with 15 bases between the two ends. This CDR3 comprises 12 residues. The chain's CDR3 is CASTPGGGGYTF. CDR3 DNA: TGTGCCAGCACTCCCGGGGGGGGTGGCTACACCTTC.

This clonotype was recorded at least ten times. This chain links TRBV11-2 with TRBJ2-5; D ambiguous. Per germline, CDR1 SGHAT and CDR2 FQNNGV. The V gene lost 6 bases and the J gene lost 7 bases, with 18 bases spanning the gap. The CDR3 runs to 14 residues. CDR3 bases: TGTGCCAGCAGACATCCGCGGCGGCCCAGGACCCAGTACTTC. This translates into CASRHPRRPRTQYF.

This clonotype showed up just a few times. The V and J genes are TRBV6-2 or TRBV6-3 and TRBJ1-2; 11 positions agree with TRBD1. The CDR3 runs to 15 residues. Germline assignment: CDR1 MNHEY and CDR2 SVGEGT. Trimming took 2 bases from V and 4 from J; bases not matched to a gene: 3. The CDR3 bases are TGTGCCAGCAGTTACAAAGGGACAGGGGGCTATGGCTACACCTTC. Amino acid sequence: CASSYKGTGGYGYTF.